This TCR beta chain was found in a study of CD8 T cells in Susac syndrome. The V gene's germline CDR1 is SEHNR and CDR2 FQNEAQ (reference sequence). Between the trimmed V and J ends, which lost 3 bases and 1 base, there was a span of 12 bases. The CDR3 runs to 15 residues. RNA, at roughly 0.5 to 1 ug, was reverse transcribed with random hexamers. By means of immunoSEQ multiplex PCR, TCR beta CDR3 spanning 54 Vbeta and 13 Jbeta underwent amplification. Each CDR3 protein is one row after TCRdb ran MiXCR on the immunoSEQ multiplex PCR reads. The sample holds around 220,000 distinct CDR3 sequences, approximately 90% seen once. This clonotype was seen once. Sequencing targeted TCR beta in blood CD8+ and CD4+ T cells. The multiple sclerosis controls were treatment-naive patients, and their relapsing-remitting disease was stable or active. Negative isolation yielded CD4+ and CD8+ T cells, and FACS enriched TEMRA cells.

The source is a human donor with multiple sclerosis. The V and J genes are TRBV7-9 and TRBJ1-1, with D possibly matching TRBD1 (5 bases). Sequenced material: CD8+ T cells from PBMCs. The CDR3 coding sequence is TGTGCCAGCAGCTTGCCGATCGGGGCGAACACTGAAGCTTTCTTT. It translates to CASSLPIGANTEAFF.